This TCR beta chain was profiled in a study of blood T cell repertoires in COVID-19. Turning to the study itself: Nucleic acid was either cDNA or gDNA, and it came from T cells, B-cell-depleted T cells, or PBMCs.

J lost 6 bases, V lost 3 bases, and 7 bases had no gene match. Germline loops: CDR1 SGDLS, CDR2 YYNGEE. The CDR3 has 15 residues. The study assigned cohorts using participant-reported clinical history. Each recovered donor of Cohort 3 presented with two negative PCRs, clearance, or symptom resolution. The protocol was immunoSEQ multiplex PCR, while the TCRdb copy is restricted to in-frame clones and leaves out a portion. In the table there are hundreds of thousands of clones, 85% to 90% of which are singletons. The TCR originated in a man younger than 35 who had recovered from COVID-19. The chain recombines TRBV9 with TRBJ2-1; 9 bases align to TRBD2. Sequencing input: PBMCs or T cells enriched from blood (not recorded which). The CDR3 reads CASSGAGLALNEQFF. For the CDR3, the DNA is TGTGCCAGCAGCGGGGCGGGACTAGCCCTCAATGAGCAGTTCTTC. Using reference TRBV9 and TRBJ2-1 for the parts outside the CDR3, the full variable domain is DSGVTQTPKHLITATGQRVTLRCSPRSGDLSVYWYQQSLDQGLQFLIQYYNGEERAKGNILERFSAQQFPDLHSELNLSSLELGDSALYFCASSGAGLALNEQFFGPGTRLTVL.